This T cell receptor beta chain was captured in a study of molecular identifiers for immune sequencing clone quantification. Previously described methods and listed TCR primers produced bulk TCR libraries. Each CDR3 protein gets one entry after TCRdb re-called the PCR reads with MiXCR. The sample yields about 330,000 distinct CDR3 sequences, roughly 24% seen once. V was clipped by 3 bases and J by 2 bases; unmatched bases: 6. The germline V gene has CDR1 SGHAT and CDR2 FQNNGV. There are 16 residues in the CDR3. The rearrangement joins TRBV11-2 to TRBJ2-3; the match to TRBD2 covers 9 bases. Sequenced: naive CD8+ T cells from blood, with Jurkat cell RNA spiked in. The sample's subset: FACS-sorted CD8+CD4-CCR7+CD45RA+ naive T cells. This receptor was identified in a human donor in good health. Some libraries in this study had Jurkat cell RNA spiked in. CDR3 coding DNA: TGTGCCAGCAGCTTGTATAGCGGGGGATACACAGATACGCAGTATTTT. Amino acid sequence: CASSLYSGGYTDTQYF.